This TCR beta chain was retrieved from a study of blood T cell repertoires in COVID-19. This clone was seen just once. Sequencing was performed with immunoSEQ multiplex PCR; in TCRdb, only in-frame clones are kept and a portion is missing. There are around 170,000 clones in the sample; 70% to 85% occur only once, and 12% lies in the top ten. The source of this sequence is a man in his fifties who had recovered from COVID-19. Sequenced input: PBMCs or T cells enriched from blood (not recorded which).

The CDR3 loop reads CASARELNTEAFF. CDR3 DNA sequence: TGTGCCAGCGCGCGGGAATTGAACACTGAAGCTTTCTTT. J is TRBJ1-1 and V is TRBV2; D is unclear. The CDR3 runs 13 residues. With 8 bases removed from V and 0 bases from J, the gap between germline ends came to 10 bases. CDR1 is SNHLY, CDR2 FYNNEI, per germline.